Here is one T cell receptor beta chain with its context. What it binds is not known. The sample comes from a study of cytomegalovirus exposure and HLA in healthy donors. Whole-study findings and limits: In vitro data verified a few CMV-associated chains as specific for CMV antigens. Listed as cytomegalovirus-associated were over 150 TCR beta chains.

This CDR3 has 16 amino acids. V trimming: 2 bases; J trimming: 5 bases; junction bases outside the gene matches: 4. CDR1 is MNHEY, CDR2 SVGAGI, per germline. Sequencing used immunoSEQ multiplex PCR; TCRdb keeps in-frame clones, though not all of them. The sample yields fewer than 200,000 clones, about 90% seen once. This TCR was sampled from a woman aged 18-30 years in good health and CMV-seropositive. Sequencing used PBMCs. This rearrangement joins TRBV6-5 to TRBJ2-1; 12 bases fit TRBD2. CDR3 in amino acids: CASSYLLAGGHNEQFF. CDR3 DNA: TGTGCCAGCAGTTACCTACTAGCGGGAGGCCACAATGAGCAGTTCTTC.